These T cell receptor beta chains were read from a single sample in a study of T cells in Graves' hyperthyroidism and ophthalmopathy. One entry per CDR3 protein, called by TCRdb with MiXCR from the multiplex PCR reads. Found here are under 300,000 distinct CDR3 sequences, about 14% of them singletons; the top ten hold roughly 8%. Specimen: blood. All receptors derive from a young woman with Graves' hyperthyroidism that later progressed to Graves' ophthalmopathy. The CDR3 runs from the conserved cysteine through the conserved F or W. Fields, in order: clone size, V gene, J gene, D gene, CDR3 length, CDR3 DNA, CDR3 protein. A D gene is named only where the DNA matches it firmly. Clone size is given for some rows only: seen once, a few or many times, or a class if the clone is expanded.

many	TRBV4-1	TRBJ1-1	NA	14	TGCGCCAGCAGCCAACCAGGGTTGAACACTGAAGCTTTCTTT	CASSQPGLNTEAFF
NA	TRBV20-1	TRBJ1-2	NA	13	TGCAGTGCTCCGTATGGGACCCACTATGGCTACACCTTC	CSAPYGTHYGYTF
NA	TRBV28	TRBJ2-5	NA	12	TGTGCCAGCACCACCCCAGGGGAGACCCAGTACTTC	CASTTPGETQYF
NA	TRBV6-1	TRBJ1-6	TRBD1	14	TGTGCCAGCAGGGACGGGGGACAGGTCTCACCCCTCCACTTT	CASRDGGQVSPLHF
NA	TRBV3-1	TRBJ1-2	TRBD1	15	TGTGCCAGCAGCCAAGGTACCGACAGGGTCTATGGCTACACCTTC	CASSQGTDRVYGYTF
NA	TRBV7-2	TRBJ1-2	NA	12	TGTGCCAGCAGCCACCTGCAACATGGCTACACCTTC	CASSHLQHGYTF
many	TRBV6-1	TRBJ2-7	TRBD2	15	TGTGCCAGCAGTTCCTCCCGCCTAGCGGTTTACGAGCAGTACTTC	CASSSSRLAVYEQYF
few	TRBV6-1	TRBJ2-5	TRBD1	16	TGTGCCAGCTATGCGACGGGGACAGATGGTGTGGAGACCCAGTACTTC	CASYATGTDGVETQYF
many	TRBV2	TRBJ2-1	NA	16	TGTGCCAGCAGCGAAAGGGTAAGGGTAGGCTACAATGAGCAGTTCTTC	CASSERVRVGYNEQFF
many	TRBV2	TRBJ2-2	NA	14	TGTGCCAGCATACTTCCGAGCTTCACCGGGGAGCTGTTTTTT	CASILPSFTGELFF
few	TRBV29-1	TRBJ2-5	NA	12	TGCAGCGTTGGGGGGGGCGGGGAGACCCAGTACTTC	CSVGGGGETQYF
many	TRBV7-8	TRBJ1-1	NA	17	TGTGCCAGCAGCTTAGATTACAGCTCCGAGGTAAACACTGAAGCTTTCTTT	CASSLDYSSEVNTEAFF
NA	TRBV5-1	TRBJ1-1	NA	13	TGCGCCAGCAGCTTGGGACGGGACACTGAAGCTCTCTTT	CASSLGRDTEALF
many	TRBV6-1	TRBJ1-3	TRBD1	14	TGTGCCAGCAGTGGACAGGGCGGTGGAAACACCATATATTTT	CASSGQGGGNTIYF
NA	TRBV19	TRBJ2-1	NA	17	TGTGCCAGTAGAAAAGGGACCTTAGGGGCGACCTACAATGAGCAGTTCTTC	CASRKGTLGATYNEQFF
many	TRBV10-2	TRBJ1-1	NA	14	TGCGCCAGCAGTGCGCAGGTAAAGGCACCCGAAGCTTTCTTT	CASSAQVKAPEAFF
many	TRBV5-1	TRBJ2-7	TRBD2	16	TGCGCCAGCAGCTCAAAAACTAGCGAACTCTCCTACGAGCAGTACTTC	CASSSKTSELSYEQYF
many	TRBV20-1	TRBJ1-5	NA	16	TGCAGTGCTAGAGATGAGGGTGGGGCGTCTTCGAGGCCCCAGCATTTT	CSARDEGGASSRPQHF
NA	TRBV18	TRBJ1-3	NA	15	TGTGCCAGCTCACCATTGGCGGACTCTGGAAACACCATATATTTT	CASSPLADSGNTIYF
few	TRBV29-1	TRBJ1-3	NA	13	TGCAGCGTCCAGCCGGGAGCTGGAAACACCATATATTTT	CSVQPGAGNTIYF
many	TRBV30	TRBJ2-1	TRBD2	13	TGTGCCTGGAGTGTACTAGCGGGAGGGCCAGAGTTCTTC	CAWSVLAGGPEFF
few	TRBV28	TRBJ1-2	NA	14	TGTGCCAGCATTCCGGGCTCGCCGCCCTATGGCTACACCTTC	CASIPGSPPYGYTF
NA	TRBV4-1	TRBJ2-7	TRBD2	16	TGCGCCAGCAGCCAACCGTCCGGGACTAGGTACTACGAGCAGTACTTC	CASSQPSGTRYYEQYF
many	TRBV11-2	TRBJ1-1	TRBD1	14	TGTGCCAGCAGCCCGGGACAGCTCAACACTGAAGCTTTCTTT	CASSPGQLNTEAFF
many	TRBV27	TRBJ2-7	NA	14	TGTGCCAGTGGGGGGGGGGACAGCTCCTACGAGCAGTACTTC	CASGGGDSSYEQYF
few	TRBV4-1	TRBJ1-2	NA	15	TGCGCCAGCAGCCAAGTATTGTCCAGGGGCGATGGCTACACCTTC	CASSQVLSRGDGYTF
NA	TRBV4-2	TRBJ2-7	TRBD1	16	TGTGCCAGCAGCCATGATTCCGACAGGGGACCCTACGAGCAGTACTTC	CASSHDSDRGPYEQYF
many	TRBV5-1	TRBJ1-3	NA	14	TGCGCCAGCAGTGGGGGGGCTGACGGAAACACCATATATTTT	CASSGGADGNTIYF
many	TRBV10-3	TRBJ1-2	NA	14	TGTGCCATCAGTGAAGTAGGGCAGCGGAGCGGCTACACCTTC	CAISEVGQRSGYTF
many	TRBV29-1	TRBJ2-1	TRBD2	11	TGCAGCGTTGATCGCGGGAGTGAGCAGTTCTTC	CSVDRGSEQFF
many	TRBV2	TRBJ1-1	NA	17	TGTGCCAGCAGTGAAAATAGGCTTGACGACATGAACACTGAAGCTTTCTTT	CASSENRLDDMNTEAFF
many	TRBV13	TRBJ2-2	TRBD1	14	TGTGCCAGCAGCGGACAGGGGAGGGCCGGGGAGCTGTTTTTT	CASSGQGRAGELFF
many	TRBV15	TRBJ2-5	NA	14	TGTGCCACCAGCAGAGATGGAGGGAAGGAGACCCAGTACTTC	CATSRDGGKETQYF
many	TRBV7-2	TRBJ2-3	TRBD2	17	TGTGCCAGCAGCTTAGCGGTTGTAGCGGGGAGCACAGATACGCAGTATTTT	CASSLAVVAGSTDTQYF
NA	TRBV4-2	TRBJ1-1	NA	16	TGTGCCAGCAGCCTAGCCGGGACAAGGTCGAACACTGAAGCTTTCTTT	CASSLAGTRSNTEAFF
NA	TRBV27	TRBJ1-5	NA	18	TGTGCCAGCAGTCCCGATGGCCGCCGAATTTATAGCAATCAGCCCCAGCATTTT	CASSPDGRRIYSNQPQHF
many	TRBV6-1	TRBJ2-1	TRBD1	13	TGTGCCAGCAGAACAGGGGGTTACAATGAGCAGTTCTTC	CASRTGGYNEQFF
few	TRBV19	TRBJ2-3	NA	18	TGTGCCAGTAGTATATATCAGGGACGGTTAGCGTCCACAGATACGCAGTATTTT	CASSIYQGRLASTDTQYF
few	TRBV7-3	TRBJ2-1	TRBD2	15	TGTGCCAGCAGCAATAAGCGGGGGGCTTACAATGAGCAGTTCTTC	CASSNKRGAYNEQFF
many	TRBV28	TRBJ2-7	TRBD1	14	TGTGCCAGCAGAGAACAGGGGGCGCCCTACGAGCAGTACTTC	CASREQGAPYEQYF
many	TRBV2	TRBJ2-2	TRBD2	14	TGTGCCAGCAAGGGACTAGCGGGATCCGGGGAGCTGTTTTTT	CASKGLAGSGELFF
many	TRBV27	TRBJ2-3	NA	15	TGTGCCAGCACCGAGTCGACTCTCGACACAGATACGCAGTATTTT	CASTESTLDTDTQYF
many	TRBV6-2/TRBV6-3	TRBJ2-4	NA	12	TGTGCCAGCAGCTTTCAGGAAAACATTCAGTACTTC	CASSFQENIQYF
few	TRBV12-3/TRBV12-4	TRBJ2-6	NA	20	TGTGCCAGTACGGCGCGGGGGCCAATAACCCCCCACTCTGGGGCCAACGTCCTGACTTTC	CASTARGPITPHSGANVLTF
few	TRBV15	TRBJ2-7	NA	16	TGTGCCACCGGCCCCCGGAGGGTAACCCCATCGCGCGAGCAGTACTTC	CATGPRRVTPSREQYF
NA	TRBV19	TRBJ2-6	NA	15	TGTGCCAGTAGTACGGACCCAGGGGGGGCCAACGTCCTGACTTTC	CASSTDPGGANVLTF
NA	TRBV2	TRBJ2-7	TRBD2	14	TGTGCCAGCAGTGGGAGCGGGAGGCCCTACGAGCAGTACTTC	CASSGSGRPYEQYF
many	TRBV7-2	TRBJ2-3	TRBD1	14	TGTGCCAGCAGCGAGGACAGGGGGTTAGATACGCAGTATTTT	CASSEDRGLDTQYF
many	TRBV30	TRBJ1-2	NA	13	TGTGCCTGGAGTGTACGGGCAGCTTATGGCTACACCTTC	CAWSVRAAYGYTF
NA	TRBV5-8	TRBJ2-7	TRBD2	12	TGCGCCAGCACCGGACTAGCGACCGAGCAGTACTTC	CASTGLATEQYF
NA	TRBV6-1	TRBJ2-7	NA	13	TGTGCCAGTGCCCAGGGGCCGTCCTACGAGCAGTACTTC	CASAQGPSYEQYF
many	TRBV20-1	TRBJ2-5	TRBD2	18	TGCAGTGCTAGAGATGTAAAAGGGACTAGCGTATACCAAGAGACCCAGTACTTC	CSARDVKGTSVYQETQYF
many	TRBV20-1	TRBJ2-7	NA	13	TGCAGTGCTACCTTGGAGGATTCATTCGAGCAGTACTTC	CSATLEDSFEQYF
many	TRBV5-1	TRBJ2-7	NA	14	TGCGCCAGCAGCTTGGCAGTAGCGTCAGCCGAGCAGTACTTC	CASSLAVASAEQYF
NA	TRBV5-6	TRBJ1-2	NA	14	TGTGCCAGCACCGACTCGGACTTATTCTATGGCTACACCTTC	CASTDSDLFYGYTF
many	TRBV27	TRBJ2-2	NA	15	TGTGCCAGCAGTTTACAGGCTCCCAGCACCGGGGAGCTGTTTTTT	CASSLQAPSTGELFF
many	TRBV7-3	TRBJ2-7	TRBD1	15	TGTGCCAGCAGCTTAAATGGGCAGGGGGTCTACGAGCAGTACTTC	CASSLNGQGVYEQYF
many	TRBV28	TRBJ2-7	NA	15	TGTGCCAGCAGTTGGCCCGGGACTGGACCCTACGAGCAGTACTTC	CASSWPGTGPYEQYF
few	TRBV5-6	TRBJ2-1	NA	17	TGTGCCAGCAGCTTGGTAAATTCCCCAGGCTCCTACAATGAGCAGTTCTTC	CASSLVNSPGSYNEQFF